One TCR beta chain is described in this entry. Sequencing was performed with immunoSEQ multiplex PCR; in TCRdb, only in-frame clones are kept and a portion is missing. The profile shows 77,000 or so clones, about 83% of them singletons. This sample is part of a study of ipilimumab plus nivolumab after autologous stem cell transplantation. This CDR3 contains 15 residues. V gave up 4 bases and J gave up 2 bases, with 12 bases separating them. Germline V gene lookup returns CDR1 MGHRA and CDR2 YSYEKL. Specimen: PBMCs, collected in a trial of ipilimumab plus nivolumab as post-transplant consolidation. This chain connects TRBV4-1 to TRBJ1-5; no reliable D call. This receptor was obtained from a male donor with diffuse large B-cell lymphoma. The DNA of the CDR3 is TGCGCCAGCAGCCCGAGGGCTACAGGCAATCAGCCCCAGCATTTT. Translated, it gives CASSPRATGNQPQHF.